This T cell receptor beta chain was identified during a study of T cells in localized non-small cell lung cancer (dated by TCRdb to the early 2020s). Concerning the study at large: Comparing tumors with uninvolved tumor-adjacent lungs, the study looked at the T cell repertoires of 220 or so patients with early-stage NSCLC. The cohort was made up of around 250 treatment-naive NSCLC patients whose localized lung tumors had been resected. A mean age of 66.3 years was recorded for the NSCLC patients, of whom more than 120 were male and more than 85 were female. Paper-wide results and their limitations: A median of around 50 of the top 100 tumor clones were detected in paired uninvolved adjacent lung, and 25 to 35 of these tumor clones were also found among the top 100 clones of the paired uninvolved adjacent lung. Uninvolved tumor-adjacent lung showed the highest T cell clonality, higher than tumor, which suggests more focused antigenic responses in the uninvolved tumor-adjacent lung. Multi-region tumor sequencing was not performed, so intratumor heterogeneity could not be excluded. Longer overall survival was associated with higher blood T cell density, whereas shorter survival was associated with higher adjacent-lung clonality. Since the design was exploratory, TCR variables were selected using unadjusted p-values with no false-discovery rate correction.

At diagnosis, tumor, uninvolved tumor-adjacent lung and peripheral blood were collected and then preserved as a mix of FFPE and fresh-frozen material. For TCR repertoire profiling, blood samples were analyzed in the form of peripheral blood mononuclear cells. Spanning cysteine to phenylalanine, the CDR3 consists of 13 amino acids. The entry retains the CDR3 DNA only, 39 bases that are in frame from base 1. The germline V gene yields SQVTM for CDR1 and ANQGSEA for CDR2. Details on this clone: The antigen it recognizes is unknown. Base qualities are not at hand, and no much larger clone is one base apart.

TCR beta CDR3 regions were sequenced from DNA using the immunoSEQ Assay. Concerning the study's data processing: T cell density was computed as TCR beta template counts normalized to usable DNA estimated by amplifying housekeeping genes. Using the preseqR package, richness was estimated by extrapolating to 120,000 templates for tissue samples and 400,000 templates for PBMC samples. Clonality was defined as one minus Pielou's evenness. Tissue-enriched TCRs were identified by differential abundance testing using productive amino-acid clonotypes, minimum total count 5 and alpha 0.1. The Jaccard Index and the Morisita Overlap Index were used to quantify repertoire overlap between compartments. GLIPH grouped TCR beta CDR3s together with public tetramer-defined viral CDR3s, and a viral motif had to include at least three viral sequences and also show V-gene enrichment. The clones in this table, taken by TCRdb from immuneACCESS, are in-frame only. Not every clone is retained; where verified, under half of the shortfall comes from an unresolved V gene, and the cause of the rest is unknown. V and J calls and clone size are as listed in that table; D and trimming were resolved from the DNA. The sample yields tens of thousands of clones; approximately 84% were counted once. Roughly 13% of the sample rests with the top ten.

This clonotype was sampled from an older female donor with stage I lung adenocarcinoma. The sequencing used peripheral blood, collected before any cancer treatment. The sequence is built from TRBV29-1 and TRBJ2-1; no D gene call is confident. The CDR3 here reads CSHFSASHNEQFF. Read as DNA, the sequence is TGCAGTCATTTCTCCGCATCCCACAATGAGCAGTTCTTC.